Shown below are 14 T cell receptor beta chains from a single sample sequenced in a study of blood T cells in healthy people across ages. Using a J-beta primer mix together with a sample-barcoded 5' primer, a second PCR was run for about 7 to 12 cycles. One entry per CDR3 protein results from TCRdb running MiXCR on the 5' RACE reads. This sample carries about 1,000,000 distinct CDR3 sequences, around 43% of them seen once, and the ten largest clones take around 18%. Sequencing used blood. These receptors all come from a woman in her sixties in good health.

This rearrangement joins TRBV6-5 to TRBJ2-5; 9 bases map to TRBD1. The V and J ends lost 0 bases and 4 bases, in that order; junction bases with no gene match: 0. This CDR3 spans 14 amino acids. Per the germline V gene, CDR1 is MNHEY and CDR2 is SVGAGI. CDR3 sequence (DNA): TGTGCCAGCAGTTACTCGACAGGGGGAGAGACCCAGTACTTC. Amino acids: CASSYSTGGETQYF.

This clonotype was counted at least ten times. The J gene is TRBJ2-7, the V gene TRBV20-1, with D unresolved. Trimming cost V 1 base and J 2 bases, with 6 bases left between them. This CDR3 has 12 amino acids. Looked up from germline, CDR1 is DFQATT and CDR2 is SNEGSKA (reference sequence). CDR3 nucleotides: TGCAGTGCTAGAGTTGTCCCCTACGAGCAGTACTTC. Its protein is CSARVVPYEQYF.

This clonotype appeared a few times. The V gene is TRBV6-5, the J gene TRBJ1-1; D gene uncertain. Germline loops: CDR1 MNHEY, CDR2 SVGAGI. Trimming left V 6 bases short and J 8 bases short, with 16 bases between. CDR3 length equals 13 residues. CDR3 sequence: CASRPLDGWEAFF. CDR3 DNA sequence: TGTGCCAGCAGACCATTGGACGGGTGGGAAGCTTTCTTT.

This clonotype was detected a few times. The gene calls are TRBV6-6 and TRBJ1-1, with D unclear. This CDR3 has 12 residues. V was clipped by 3 bases and J by 4 bases, with 6 bases between them. From germline, CDR1 is MNHNY and CDR2 SVGAGI (reference sequence). The CDR3 DNA follows: TGTGCCAGCAGTTATTTGGGCACTGAAGCTTTCTTT. Protein: CASSYLGTEAFF.

The rearrangement uses TRBV24-1 and TRBJ2-1; D is undetermined. V was shortened by 4 bases and J by 6 bases, with 6 bases between the two germline ends. From germline, CDR1 is KGHDR and CDR2 SFDVKD. The CDR3 runs to 12 residues. The CDR3 DNA reads as TGTGCCACCAGTGAGACCGGCAATGAGCAGTTCTTC. Translation gives CATSETGNEQFF.

The chain couples TRBV27 to TRBJ2-3; 7 positions match TRBD1. From germline, CDR1 is MNHEY and CDR2 SMNVEV (reference sequence). This CDR3 spans 17 amino acids. V gave up 8 bases and J gave up 0 bases; unmatched junction bases: 14. This chain's CDR3 is CASERMGRGSSTDTQYF. The CDR3 DNA reads as TGTGCCAGCGAACGTATGGGCAGGGGGAGTAGCACAGATACGCAGTATTTT.

This chain links TRBV20-1 with TRBJ1-5; tentative D call: TRBD1 (6 bases). Germline V gene sequence: CDR1 DFQATT, CDR2 SNEGSKA (reference sequence). The V end was cut by 5 bases, the J end by 4 bases, with 15 bases between. The CDR3 loop spans 14 amino acids. The CDR3 DNA sequence: TGCAGTGCTCCCCAGGGGACGGGGAATCAGCCCCAGCATTTT. Translating gives CSAPQGTGNQPQHF.

This chain links TRBV2 with TRBJ2-1, with a weak D call TRBD1 (5 bases). This CDR3 is built from 10 residues. The V end was cut by 7 bases, the J end by 9 bases, with 7 bases between. Germline-derived CDR1 and CDR2 are SNHLY and FYNNEI. CDR3 bases: TGTGCCAGCAAGGGGTTTGAGCAGTTCTTC. Its protein product is CASKGFEQFF.

The chain joins TRBV5-1 to TRBJ2-4, with 9 bases matching TRBD2. This CDR3 comprises 20 residues. V trimming: 4 bases; J trimming: 0 bases; junction bases outside the gene matches: 17. Germline CDR1 is SGHRS and CDR2 is YFSETQ. This CDR3 is CASSTEGLAGKGIAKNIQYF. CDR3 DNA: TGCGCCAGCAGCACGGAGGGACTAGCAGGAAAAGGGATAGCCAAAAACATTCAGTACTTC.

As for this clonotype: At one end the junction does not follow the germline gene, possibly because of a read error. This chain connects TRBV10-1 to TRBJ2-7; 11 bases agree with TRBD2. The CDR3 runs to 16 residues. The germline gives CDR1 WNHNN, CDR2 SYGVQD (reference sequence). CDR3 loop: CTSSHPRGTSGYEQYF. CDR3 nucleotide sequence: TGCACCAGCAGCCACCCCCGCGGGACTAGCGGCTACGAGCAGTACTTC.

This clonotype was seen a handful of times. V gene TRBV29-1 combines with J gene TRBJ2-7; the D call may be TRBD1 or TRBD2 (5 bases each). CDR3 length: 11 residues. Germline loops: CDR1 SQVTM, CDR2 ANQGSEA. Trimming took off 7 bases at V and 2 bases at J, with 9 bases between the two ends. The CDR3 here is CSGGNTYEQYF. CDR3 sequence (DNA): TGCAGCGGGGGGAATACCTACGAGCAGTACTTC.

V gene TRBV20-1 combines with J gene TRBJ2-7; TRBD2 matches 9 bases. The J segment lost 2 bases and the V segment lost 4 bases, leaving 6 bases of the junction unmatched. The germline V gene encodes CDR1 DFQATT and CDR2 SNEGSKA (reference sequence). There are 14 residues in the CDR3. The CDR3 loop is CSAKVAGVAYEQYF. CDR3 bases: TGCAGTGCTAAAGTAGCGGGAGTCGCCTACGAGCAGTACTTC.

This chain links TRBV3-1 with TRBJ1-4; D may be TRBD1 (6 bases). Germline CDR1 LGHDT, CDR2 YNNKEL (reference sequence). With 0 bases removed from V and 5 bases from J, the gap between germline ends came to 10 bases. The CDR3 has 15 residues. CDR3 in DNA: TGTGCCAGCAGCCAAGACCCGGGACAAAATGAAAAACTGTTTTTT. Protein: CASSQDPGQNEKLFF.

The V gene is TRBV12-3 or TRBV12-4, the J gene TRBJ1-1; TRBD1 is a possible D gene (6 bases). The CDR3 runs to 12 residues. Trimming removed 5 bases at V and 11 bases at J, with 15 bases between. The CDR3 DNA is TGTGCCAGCAGTCCAGTGGGGACACGCGCTTTCTTT. Translated: CASSPVGTRAFF.